The entry below describes one T cell receptor (beta chain). Its specificity is unknown. In the PCR, 60 Vbeta and 13 Jbeta primers were used. Sequencing used immunoSEQ multiplex PCR; TCRdb keeps in-frame clones, though not all of them. The sample lists roughly 180,000 clones, roughly 79% occurring once. Germline loops: CDR1 LNHNV, CDR2 YYDKDF (reference sequence). V was trimmed by 2 bases and J by 6 bases, leaving 17 bases between them. The CDR3 extends over 15 amino acids. This entry comes from a study of cytomegalovirus exposure and HLA in healthy donors. Study outcomes and limitations: A later analysis associated 15,000 or so TCR beta sequences with HLA alleles at a 0.05 false discovery rate. Sequencing likely caused a cluster of highly shared sequence variants. Across donors, presence/absence analyses took sequencing depth to be roughly uniform. One variant, a missense change in DCLRE1C, was linked in a later analysis to TCR beta V- and J-gene trimming.

The chain employs TRBV15 and TRBJ2-7; weak D call: TRBD1 (5 bases). The material sequenced was PBMCs. This receptor was obtained from a man between 25 and 39 years old in good health and CMV-seronegative. This CDR3 is CATSRPTVRGGEQYF. CDR3 sequence (DNA): TGTGCCACCAGCAGACCTACGGTTAGGGGTGGCGAGCAGTACTTC.